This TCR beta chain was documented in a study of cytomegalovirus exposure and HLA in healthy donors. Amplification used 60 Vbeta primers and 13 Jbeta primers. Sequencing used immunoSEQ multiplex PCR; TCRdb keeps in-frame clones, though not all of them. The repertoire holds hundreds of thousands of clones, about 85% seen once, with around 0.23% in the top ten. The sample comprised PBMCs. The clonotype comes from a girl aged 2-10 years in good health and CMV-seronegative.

The CDR3 region is CASSIVGTGTSPLHF. In nucleotides, the CDR3 is TGTGCCAGTAGTATAGTCGGGACAGGGACTTCACCCCTCCACTTT. The chain carries TRBV19 and TRBJ1-6; TRBD1 aligns across 9 bases. The trim removed 1 base at V and 9 bases at J, leaving 4 bases unmatched. Per the germline V gene, CDR1 is LNHDA and CDR2 is SQIVND (reference sequence). This CDR3 comprises 15 residues.